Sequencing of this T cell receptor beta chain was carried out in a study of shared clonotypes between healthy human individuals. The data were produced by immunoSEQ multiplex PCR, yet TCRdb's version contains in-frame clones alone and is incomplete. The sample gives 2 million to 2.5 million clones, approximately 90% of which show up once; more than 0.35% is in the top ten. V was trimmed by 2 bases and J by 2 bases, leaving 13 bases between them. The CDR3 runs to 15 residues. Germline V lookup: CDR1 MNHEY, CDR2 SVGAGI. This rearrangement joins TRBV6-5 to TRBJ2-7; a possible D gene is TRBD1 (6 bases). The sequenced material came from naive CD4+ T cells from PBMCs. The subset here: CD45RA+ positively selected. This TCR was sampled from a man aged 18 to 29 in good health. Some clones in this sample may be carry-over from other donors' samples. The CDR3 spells CASSYTPQGPYEQYF. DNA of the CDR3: TGTGCCAGCAGTTACACACCCCAGGGGCCCTACGAGCAGTACTTC.